The next 25 T cell receptor beta chains were all read from a single sample in a study of cytomegalovirus exposure and HLA in healthy donors. The PCR employed 60 Vbeta primers together with 13 Jbeta primers. Some clones are missing from TCRdb's copy, which holds only in-frame ones; the method was immunoSEQ multiplex PCR. Of about 170,000 clones in the sample, over 60% are singletons; the top ten hold over 1.2%. The material sequenced was PBMCs. Receptor source: a girl aged 10 to 17 in good health and CMV-seronegative.

The chain carries TRBV11-2 and TRBJ2-7, with D possibly matching TRBD2 (5 bases). Germline V gives CDR1 SGHAT, CDR2 FQNNGV. The CDR3 spans 14 residues. With 5 bases removed from V and 7 bases from J, the gap between germline ends came to 18 bases. CDR3 in DNA: TGTGCCAGCAGCGTTGACTCTCCGGGATATGAGCAGTACTTC. Protein: CASSVDSPGYEQYF.

The J gene is TRBJ1-1, the V gene TRBV5-1; possible D gene TRBD1, 6 bases. The CDR3 has 15 residues. CDR1 is SGHRS, CDR2 YFSETQ, per germline. The V and J ends lost 0 bases and 3 bases respectively, with 12 bases between them. The CDR3 protein is CASSLDQGTDTEAFF. The DNA of the CDR3 is TGCGCCAGCAGCTTGGATCAGGGGACGGACACTGAAGCTTTCTTT.

The genes are TRBV2 and TRBJ2-7; 7 nucleotides line up with TRBD1. The germline V gene has CDR1 SNHLY and CDR2 FYNNEI. The V gene end was trimmed by 1 base and the J gene end by 3 bases; junction bases not matched to a gene: 6. The CDR3 loop spans 15 amino acids. CDR3 protein: CASSEGRDSIYEQYF. The DNA of the CDR3 is TGTGCCAGCAGTGAAGGAAGGGACAGTATCTACGAGCAGTACTTC.

In DNA, the CDR3 is TGTGCCTGGAGTGTATGGGACAGGGGTTACGAGCAGTACTTC. Amino acid sequence: CAWSVWDRGYEQYF. The chain joins TRBV30 to TRBJ2-7; TRBD1 matches 10 bases. Germline lookup yields CDR1 GTSNPN and CDR2 SVGIG (reference sequence). Trimming cost V 0 bases and J 4 bases; bases outside gene matches: 3. The CDR3 is 14 residues long.

The V and J genes are TRBV5-1 and TRBJ2-4, with a possible D match to TRBD2 (6 bases). With 3 bases removed from V and 9 bases from J, the gap between germline ends came to 13 bases. This CDR3 region has 13 residues. Per germline, CDR1 SGHRS and CDR2 YFSETQ. Here the CDR3 reads CASSSWRGGIQYF. CDR3 DNA: TGCGCCAGCAGCTCCTGGCGGGGAGGCATTCAGTACTTC.

This sequence joins TRBV6-1 and TRBJ1-5, with 7 positions matching TRBD1. Germline V gene data show CDR1 as MNHNS and CDR2 as SASEGT. This CDR3 is 15 amino acids long. The J segment lost 4 bases and the V segment lost 1 base, leaving 4 bases of the junction unmatched. In DNA form, the CDR3 reads TGTGCCAGCAGTGAAGTAACAGGGGAGAATCAGCCCCAGCATTTT. Its protein product is CASSEVTGENQPQHF.

This clone was counted a single time. The CDR3 here is CASSLVRLSPYGYTF. The CDR3, as DNA: TGTGCCAGCAGCTTAGTTCGCTTAAGCCCCTATGGCTACACCTTC. The chain employs TRBV7-8 and TRBJ1-2; D not resolved. Germline-derived CDR1 and CDR2 are SGHVS and FQNEAQ. This CDR3 contains 15 residues. V lost 1 base to trimming and J lost 4 bases, with 13 bases between them.

This chain joins TRBV5-1 and TRBJ1-3; the D gene is possibly TRBD1 (6 bases). V lost 5 bases and J lost 5, with 17 bases in between. The CDR3 runs to 15 residues. Germline assignment: CDR1 SGHRS and CDR2 YFSETQ. This chain's CDR3 is CASSFTPGHRNTIYF. CDR3 DNA sequence: TGCGCCAGCAGTTTTACACCGGGACATCGAAACACCATATATTTT.

The V and J genes are TRBV5-5 and TRBJ1-6; the D is unclear. CDR3 length: 16 amino acids. Between the trimmed V and J ends, which lost 4 bases and 0 bases, there was a span of 11 bases. Germline lookup yields CDR1 SGHKS and CDR2 YYEKEE (reference sequence). CDR3 in DNA: TGTGCCAGCAGCCGAGATTTTAGCTCCTATAATTCACCCCTCCACTTT. It codes for CASSRDFSSYNSPLHF.

This clone appeared a single time. The chain employs TRBV5-5 and TRBJ2-5; 10 nucleotides agree with TRBD2. Germline trimming cut 3 bases from V and 0 bases from J; bases unmatched to any gene: 5. The CDR3 has 16 residues. The germline V gene has CDR1 SGHKS and CDR2 YYEKEE (reference sequence). The CDR3 region is CASSSSGRDYQETQYF. As DNA, the CDR3 is TGTGCCAGCAGCTCTAGCGGGAGAGACTACCAAGAGACCCAGTACTTC.

The chain couples TRBV19 to TRBJ1-1; D is possibly TRBD1 (5 bases). The CDR3 has 14 amino acids. Trimming cost V 6 bases and J 1 base, with 12 bases left between them. CDR1 is LNHDA, CDR2 SQIVND, per germline (reference sequence). The DNA of the CDR3 is TGTGCCAGTAGGCGGGGACGGGGGAACACTGAAGCTTTCTTT. Its translation: CASRRGRGNTEAFF.

The J gene is TRBJ1-1, the V gene TRBV11-2; maybe TRBD1 (5 bases). V shed 2 bases and J shed 4 bases, with 14 bases lying between them. The CDR3 runs to 15 residues. Germline V gives CDR1 SGHAT, CDR2 FQNNGV. DNA of the CDR3: TGTGCCAGCAGCTTATATGGCCTCGGGGGCACTGAAGCTTTCTTT. Its translation: CASSLYGLGGTEAFF. The full variable domain, in which reference TRBV11-2 and TRBJ1-1 provide the parts outside the CDR3, is EAGVAQSPRYKIIEKRQSVAFWCNPISGHATLYWYQQILGQGPKLLIQFQNNGVVDDSQLPKDRFSAERLKGVDSTLKIQPAKLEDSAVYLCASSLYGLGGTEAFFGQGTRLTVV.

The table lists this clone with a few counts. The chain recombines TRBV9 with TRBJ2-1; the D gene is possibly TRBD2 (6 bases). The CDR3 runs to 15 residues. CDR1 and CDR2 from the germline V gene are SGDLS and YYNGEE. The germline V and J ends were trimmed by 0 bases and 9 bases, with 16 bases remaining between them. The CDR3, as DNA: TGTGCCAGCAGCGTAGCGGAGGGACTTCATGGTGAGCAGTTCTTC. Translating gives CASSVAEGLHGEQFF. Variable domain in full (rest from reference TRBV9 and TRBJ2-1): DSGVTQTPKHLITATGQRVTLRCSPRSGDLSVYWYQQSLDQGLQFLIQYYNGEERAKGNILERFSAQQFPDLHSELNLSSLELGDSALYFCASSVAEGLHGEQFFGPGTRLTVL.

This clone was seen a handful of times. The chain combines TRBV19 with TRBJ1-4, with a tentative D call TRBD1 (6 bases). CDR3 length equals 11 residues. Germline assignment: CDR1 LNHDA and CDR2 SQIVND (reference sequence). The V end was cut by 6 bases, the J end by 12 bases, with 11 bases between. CDR3 sequence: CASRWDIQLFF. The CDR3 region has the DNA TGTGCCAGTAGATGGGACATCCAACTGTTTTTT.

V usage is TRBV6-6 and J usage is TRBJ1-3; no definite D call. CDR3 length equals 15 residues. The V gene's germline CDR1 is MNHNY and CDR2 SVGAGI (reference sequence). V lost 4 bases and J 0 bases, leaving 10 bases between the germline ends. This chain's CDR3 is CASSFMSDSGNTIYF. CDR3 DNA sequence: TGTGCCAGCAGTTTCATGAGTGACTCTGGAAACACCATATATTTT.

The chain uses TRBV30 and TRBJ1-1; 7 bases align to TRBD1. The trim removed 2 bases at V and 4 bases at J, leaving 10 bases unmatched. Germline V lookup: CDR1 GTSNPN, CDR2 SVGIG (reference sequence). This CDR3 spans 15 amino acids. For the CDR3, the DNA is TGTGCCTGGAGTAACAGGGGCGGGGTTGGCACTGAAGCTTTCTTT. The encoded protein is CAWSNRGGVGTEAFF.

The chain recombines TRBV29-1 with TRBJ2-7; weak D call: TRBD2 (6 bases). The ends were cut back, 2 bases at V and 4 bases at J, with 18 bases in the middle. The CDR3 totals 15 residues. Germline assignment: CDR1 SQVTM and CDR2 ANQGSEA. CDR3 coding DNA: TGCAGCGTTGAAAAGGGACTCGCGGCGTCTTACGAGCAGTACTTC. This sequence encodes CSVEKGLAASYEQYF.

The chain has TRBV5-6 and TRBJ1-5; 10 bases are shared with TRBD1. Losses at the gene ends were 3 bases for V and 5 bases for J; bases not matched to a gene: 5. The CDR3 sequence is 15 residues long. Germline V gives CDR1 SGHDT, CDR2 YYEEEE. The CDR3 reads CASSSTGTGDQPQHF. CDR3 sequence (DNA): TGTGCCAGCAGCTCGACCGGGACAGGGGATCAGCCCCAGCATTTT.

The chain couples TRBV7-9 to TRBJ1-2; TRBD1 matches 7 bases. V lost 5 bases and J lost 4; bases outside the gene matches: 13. The V gene's germline CDR1 is SEHNR and CDR2 FQNEAQ (reference sequence). The CDR3 has 16 residues. CDR3: CASSRNTGDLAYGYTF. Here the CDR3 DNA reads TGTGCCAGCAGCCGGAATACAGGGGACCTTGCCTATGGCTACACCTTC.

In its sample, this clone was seen many times. The V gene is TRBV9, the J gene TRBJ2-7, with D possibly TRBD1 on 5 matching bases. The CDR3 runs 15 residues. Trimming stripped 2 bases from V and 5 bases from J, with 17 bases between. Germline CDR1 SGDLS, CDR2 YYNGEE. The CDR3 bases are TGTGCCAGCAGCGTTTACGGCAGGGTGGTCAACGAGCAGTACTTC. This gives the protein CASSVYGRVVNEQYF. Together with reference TRBV9 and TRBJ2-7, the CDR3 gives the full variable domain: DSGVTQTPKHLITATGQRVTLRCSPRSGDLSVYWYQQSLDQGLQFLIQYYNGEERAKGNILERFSAQQFPDLHSELNLSSLELGDSALYFCASSVYGRVVNEQYFGPGTRLTVT.

Here the CDR3 reads CASSEERGHDEQFF. The DNA for the CDR3 is TGTGCCAGCAGTGAAGAGAGGGGGCACGATGAGCAGTTCTTC. This chain joins TRBV6-1 and TRBJ2-1; 7 bases fit TRBD1. The CDR3 runs 14 residues. J lost 8 bases, V lost 1 base, and 5 bases had no gene match. The germline CDR1 and CDR2 sequences are MNHNS and SASEGT.

This clone was counted between two and nine times. The rearrangement uses TRBV29-1 and TRBJ2-1; 11 nucleotides agree with TRBD2. The CDR3 is 15 residues long. The V gene end was trimmed by 6 bases and the J gene end by 7 bases; junction bases not matched to a gene: 11. Germline CDR1 is SQVTM and CDR2 is ANQGSEA. CDR3 region: CSVSPLTSGMNEQFF. In nucleotides, the CDR3 is TGCAGCGTGTCGCCCTTGACTAGCGGGATGAATGAGCAGTTCTTC.

The V and J genes are TRBV7-9 and TRBJ1-2; 9 bases agree with TRBD1. V lost 5 bases and J lost 6; bases outside the gene matches: 4. The germline CDR1 and CDR2 sequences are SEHNR and FQNEAQ (reference sequence). This CDR3 is built from 13 residues. CDR3 loop: CASSENRGHGYTF. The DNA of the CDR3 is TGTGCCAGCAGCGAGAACAGGGGGCATGGCTACACCTTC.

The V gene is TRBV30, the J gene TRBJ1-5; perhaps TRBD1 as D (5 bases). Germline V gene lookup returns CDR1 GTSNPN and CDR2 SVGIG (reference sequence). The V end was cut by 1 base, the J end by 4 bases, with 17 bases between. CDR3 length: 16 amino acids. CDR3 DNA: TGTGCCTGGAGTGACTGGGAGGCAGGGAGTAATCAGCCCCAGCATTTT. Translation gives CAWSDWEAGSNQPQHF.

The chain links TRBV7-3 to TRBJ2-3, with 14 bases that match TRBD2. This CDR3 is 15 amino acids long. After removal of 5 bases from V and 4 bases from J, the junction contained 2 bases not matched to a gene. Germline V lookup: CDR1 SGHTA, CDR2 FQGTGA. The CDR3 DNA reads as TGTGCCAGCAGCCTGGGACTAGCGGGGGCAGATACGCAGTATTTT. Translating it yields CASSLGLAGADTQYF. The full variable domain, in which reference TRBV7-3 and TRBJ2-3 provide the parts outside the CDR3, is GAGVSQTPSNKVTEKGKYVELRCDPISGHTALYWYRQSLGQGPEFLIYFQGTGAADDSGLPNDRFFAVRPEGSVSTLKIQRTERGDSAVYLCASSLGLAGADTQYFGPGTRLTVL.